This record concerns one T cell receptor (beta chain) sequence. The data derive from a study of control samples from healthy donors and cancer patients. Trimming removed 6 bases at V and 7 bases at J, with 6 bases between. There are 9 residues in the CDR3. The germline CDR1 and CDR2 sequences are SQVTM and ANQGSEA. Clones were read by immunoSEQ multiplex PCR, and TCRdb kept only the in-frame ones, dropping some. The table lists about 70,000 clones, 84% of them singletons. The sequence was collected from a man between 45 and 60 years old in good health. Material for sequencing was blood. V and J are TRBV29-1 and TRBJ1-2; no definite D call. The CDR3 nucleotides are TGCAGCGTCGGAGTTGGCTACACCTTC. It specifies CSVGVGYTF.